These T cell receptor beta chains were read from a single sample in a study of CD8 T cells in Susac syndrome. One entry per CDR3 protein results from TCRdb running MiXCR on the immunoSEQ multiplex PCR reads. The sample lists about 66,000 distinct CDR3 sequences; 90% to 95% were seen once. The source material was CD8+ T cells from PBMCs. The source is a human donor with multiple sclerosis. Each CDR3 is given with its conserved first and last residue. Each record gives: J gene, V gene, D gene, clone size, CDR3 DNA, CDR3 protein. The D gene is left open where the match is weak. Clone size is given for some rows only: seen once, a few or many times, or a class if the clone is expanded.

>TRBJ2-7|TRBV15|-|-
TGTGCCACCAGCAGTGGATACGAGCAGTACTTC
CATSSGYEQYF
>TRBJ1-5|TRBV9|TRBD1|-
TGTGCCAGCAGCGTCGGACAGGGGGCCCATCAGCCCCAGCATTTT
CASSVGQGAHQPQHF
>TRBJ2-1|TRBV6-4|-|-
TGTGCCAGCAGTGATTCCAGGGCAACCTCCTACAATGAGCAGTTCTTC
CASSDSRATSYNEQFF
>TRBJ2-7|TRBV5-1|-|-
TGCGCCAGCAGCTTGGAAGCGGAGGCCTACGAGCAGTACTTC
CASSLEAEAYEQYF
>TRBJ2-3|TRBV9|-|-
TGTGCCAGCGCGGGTGGCTTCGGAACAGATACGCAGTATTTT
CASAGGFGTDTQYF
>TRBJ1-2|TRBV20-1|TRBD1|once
TGCAGTGCTTGGGCGGGGACAGGGCTAGATGGCTACACCTTC
CSAWAGTGLDGYTF
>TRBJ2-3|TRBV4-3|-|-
TGCGCCAGCAGCCATTTTTTGCCAGAAGTTCGGACGGAAGATACGCAGTATTTT
CASSHFLPEVRTEDTQYF
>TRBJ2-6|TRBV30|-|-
TGTGCCTGGGAATTACGGGGGGCCAACGTCCTGACTTTC
CAWELRGANVLTF
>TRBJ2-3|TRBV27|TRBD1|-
TGTGCCAGCAGTTTACTCTACGACAGGGCAGATACGCAGTATTTT
CASSLLYDRADTQYF
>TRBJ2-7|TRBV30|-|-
TGTGCCTGGAGTTCCAGGGTAAGAGCCACCGAGCAGTACTTC
CAWSSRVRATEQYF
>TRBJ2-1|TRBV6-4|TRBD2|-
TGTGCCAGCAGCGGGGGGGCGCACAATGAGCAGTTCTTC
CASSGGAHNEQFF
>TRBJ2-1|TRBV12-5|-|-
TGTGCTAGTGCAGGAGTATACAATGAGCAGTTCTTC
CASAGVYNEQFF
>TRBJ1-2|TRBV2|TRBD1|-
TGTGCCAGCAGGAGGGAGGACAGGGTAGGCTTC
CASRREDRVGF
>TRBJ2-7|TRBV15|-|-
TGTGCCACCAGCACCGACAGGACCTACGAGCAGTACTTC
CATSTDRTYEQYF
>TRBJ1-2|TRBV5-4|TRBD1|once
TGTGCCAGCAGCTCGACAGGGTTTTTCTCTGGCTACACCTTC
CASSSTGFFSGYTF
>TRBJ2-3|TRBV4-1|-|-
TGCGCCAGCAGCCAAGGGATGGGTGGCACAGATACGCAGTATTTT
CASSQGMGGTDTQYF
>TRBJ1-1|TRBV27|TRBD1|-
TGTGCCAGCAGCCTAGGGACAGGGGTCACTGAAGCTTTCTTT
CASSLGTGVTEAFF
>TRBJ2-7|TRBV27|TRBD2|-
TGTGCCAGCGGGCAGACACCGGGACTAGCGTACGAGCAGTACTTC
CASGQTPGLAYEQYF
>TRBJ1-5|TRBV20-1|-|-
TGCAGTGCTATAAAGTACAGCGATCAGCCCCAGCATTTT
CSAIKYSDQPQHF
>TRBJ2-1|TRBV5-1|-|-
TGCGCCAGCAGCCCCACCGACAATGAGCAGTTCTTC
CASSPTDNEQFF
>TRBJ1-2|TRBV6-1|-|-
TGTGCCAGCCGATTCCCTAACTATGGCTACACCTTC
CASRFPNYGYTF
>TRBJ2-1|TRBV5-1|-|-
TGCGCCAGCAGCTTGGTGTCCCTAAGGGCGGACAATGAGCAGTTCTTC
CASSLVSLRADNEQFF
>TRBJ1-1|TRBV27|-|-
TGTGCCAGCAGTTCTACGGGAACTGAAGCTTTCTTT
CASSSTGTEAFF
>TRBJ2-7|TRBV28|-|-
TGTGCCAGCAGGAATGCTATGGACCATCTCGAGCAGTACTTC
CASRNAMDHLEQYF
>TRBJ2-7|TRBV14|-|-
TGTGCCAGCAGCCAAGTCTACAGCTCCTACGAGCAGTACTTC
CASSQVYSSYEQYF
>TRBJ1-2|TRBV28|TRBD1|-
TGTGCCAGCAGTCAACAGGGGGCCGGTAACTATGGCTACACCTTC
CASSQQGAGNYGYTF
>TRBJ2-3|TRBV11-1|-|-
TGTGCCAGCAGCTCCGACACAGATACGCAGTATTTT
CASSSDTDTQYF
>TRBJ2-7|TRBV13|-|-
TGTGCCAGCAGCCCCAATCGGGACGAGCAGTACTTC
CASSPNRDEQYF
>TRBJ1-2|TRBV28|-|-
TGTGCCAGCAGGACTAAACAGAATCTCAACTATGGCTACACCTTC
CASRTKQNLNYGYTF
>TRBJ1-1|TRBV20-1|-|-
TGCAGTGCTAGAAGCGAGGGCGGGCACACTGAAGCTTTCTTT
CSARSEGGHTEAFF
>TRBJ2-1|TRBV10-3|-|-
TGTGCCATCAGCCCAGATGGACGTCGTGAGCAGTTCTTC
CAISPDGRREQFF
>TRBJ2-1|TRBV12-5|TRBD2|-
TGTGCTAGTGGTTTGGCTAGCGGGAGTACCTACAATGAGCAGTTCTTC
CASGLASGSTYNEQFF
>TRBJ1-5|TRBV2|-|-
TGTGCCAGCAGAGCTACAGGGATGGATCAGCCCCAGCATTTT
CASRATGMDQPQHF
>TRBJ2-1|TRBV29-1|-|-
TGCAGCGTTGAAGAGACGGTCAATGAGCAGTTCTTC
CSVEETVNEQFF
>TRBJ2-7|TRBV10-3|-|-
TGTGCCATCAGTGAGTCGTGGAGCTACGAGCAGTACTTC
CAISESWSYEQYF
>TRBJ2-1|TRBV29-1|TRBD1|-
TGCAGCGTTGAAGGAGGCGTCCGGGACAGTAACAATGAGCAGTTCTTC
CSVEGGVRDSNNEQFF
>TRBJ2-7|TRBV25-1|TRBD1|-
TGTGCCAGCAGTGGGACTCCGGACAGGGCGCACTACGAGCAGTACTTC
CASSGTPDRAHYEQYF
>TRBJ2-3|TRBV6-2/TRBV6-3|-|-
TGTGCCAGCAGTTACTCGACAGGAGGAGATACGCAGTATTTT
CASSYSTGGDTQYF
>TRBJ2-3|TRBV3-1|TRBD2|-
TGTGCCAGCAGCCAAGATAGCGGGACAGATACGCAGTATTTT
CASSQDSGTDTQYF
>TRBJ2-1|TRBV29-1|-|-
TGCAGCGTTGACAGGTACAATGAGCAGTTCTTC
CSVDRYNEQFF
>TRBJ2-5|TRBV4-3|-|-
TGCGCCAGCAGCCAAGATTCGGAGGAGACCCAGTACTTC
CASSQDSEETQYF